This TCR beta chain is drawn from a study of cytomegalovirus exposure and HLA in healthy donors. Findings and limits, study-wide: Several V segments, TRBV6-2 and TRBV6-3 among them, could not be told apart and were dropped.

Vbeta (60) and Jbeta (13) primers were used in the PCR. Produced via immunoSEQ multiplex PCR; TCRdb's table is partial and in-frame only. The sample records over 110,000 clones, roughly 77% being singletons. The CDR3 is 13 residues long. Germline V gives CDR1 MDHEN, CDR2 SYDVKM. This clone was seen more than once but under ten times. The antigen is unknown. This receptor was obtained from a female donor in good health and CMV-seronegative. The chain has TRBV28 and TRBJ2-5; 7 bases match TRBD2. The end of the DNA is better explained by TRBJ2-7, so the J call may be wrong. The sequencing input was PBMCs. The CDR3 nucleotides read TGTGCCAGCAGTTTTATAGGGAGGGACGAGCAGTACTTC. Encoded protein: CASSFIGRDEQYF.